The clone carrying this TCR beta chain was seen a few times. Its antigen remains unidentified. TCRdb processed the RT-PCR reads anew with MiXCR; each CDR3 protein has one entry. The data hold 550,000 to 800,000 distinct CDR3 sequences, with roughly 14% observed a single time. The CDR3 has 13 residues. In germline, CDR1 is SGHTA, CDR2 FQGNSA. J lost 4 bases, V lost 3 bases, and 3 bases had no gene match. The sample comes from a study of response to subunit inactivated influenza vaccine. Whole-study results and caveats: The authors offered the suggestion that each seasonal influenza vaccination recruits few new T cells.

The material sequenced was PBMCs from blood, taken 11 to 12 days after vaccination. The V gene is TRBV7-2, the J gene TRBJ2-7; 7 positions match TRBD1. The receptor was derived from a man in his fifties who received an inactivated influenza vaccine. The CDR3 sequence is CASSFGTEYEQYF. CDR3 nucleotide sequence: TGTGCCAGCAGCTTCGGGACAGAGTACGAGCAGTACTTC. Full variable domain (remainder filled in from reference TRBV7-2 and TRBJ2-7): GAGVSQSPSNKVTEKGKDVELRCDPISGHTALYWYRQSLGQGLEFLIYFQGNSAPDKSGLPSDRFSAERTGGSVSTLTIQRTQQEDSAVYLCASSFGTEYEQYFGPGTRLTVT.